These 26 T cell receptor beta chains were sequenced from one sample in a study of blood T cell repertoires in COVID-19. Measured with immunoSEQ multiplex PCR; TCRdb has only the in-frame clones, and not every one. Of some 350,000 clones listed, roughly 89% were seen once; the top ten hold around 3.5%. Sequencing was performed on peripheral blood. The receptors originated from a woman aged 18-30 years who had recovered from COVID-19.

The J gene is TRBJ2-1, the V gene TRBV5-4, with TRBD2 identical over 10 bases. Germline CDR1 SGHNT, CDR2 YYREEE (reference sequence). The trim removed 5 bases at V and 5 bases at J, leaving 7 bases unmatched. CDR3 size: 15 residues. The DNA for the CDR3 is TGTGCCAGCAGGGGGGGCCTAGCGGGAGACAATGAGCAGTTCTTC. It is translated as CASRGGLAGDNEQFF.

Remarks on this clone: Other nucleotide sequences in the sample specify the same CDR3. The chain joins TRBV5-1 to TRBJ2-5; tentative D call: TRBD1 (5 bases). The length of the CDR3 is 13 residues. Trimming removed 3 bases from V and 4 bases from J, with 10 bases in between. CDR1 is SGHRS, CDR2 YFSETQ, per germline. CDR3 DNA: TGCGCCAGCAGCTCCTGGGGCAGAGAGACCCAGTACTTC. Protein sequence: CASSSWGRETQYF. The variable domain in full, completed from reference TRBV5-1 and TRBJ2-5, reads KAGVTQTPRYLIKTRGQQVTLSCSPISGHRSVSWYQQTPGQGLQFLFEYFSETQRNKGNFPGRFSGRQFSNSRSEMNVSTLELGDSALYLCASSSWGRETQYFGPGTRLLVL.

CDR3 in DNA: TGTGCCAGCAGCTTGGCCCCACAGAGAGGCACAGATACGCAGTATTTT. It translates to CASSLAPQRGTDTQYF. V usage is TRBV5-4 and J usage is TRBJ2-3; D ambiguous. Trimming stripped 0 bases from V and 1 base from J, with 12 bases between. CDR1 and CDR2 from the germline V gene are SGHNT and YYREEE (reference sequence). This CDR3 region has 16 residues.

The chain has TRBV7-6 and TRBJ2-1; D unresolved. V lost 0 bases and J lost 10, with 10 bases in between. The CDR3 spans 13 residues. Germline V gene lookup returns CDR1 SGHVS and CDR2 FNYEAQ. The CDR3 DNA reads TGTGCCAGCAGCTTAGCGCTGGTGGCAGAGCAGTTCTTC. Translated, it gives CASSLALVAEQFF.

The rearrangement links TRBV7-2 to TRBJ2-3, with unresolved D. The V gene's germline CDR1 is SGHTA and CDR2 FQGNSA. The CDR3 consists of 15 residues. With 0 bases removed from V and 1 base from J, the gap between germline ends came to 8 bases. CDR3 loop: CASSLALLGTDTQYF. CDR3 bases: TGTGCCAGCAGCTTAGCCCTTCTAGGCACAGATACGCAGTATTTT.

The gene calls are TRBV7-8 and TRBJ2-2; TRBD2 matches 8 bases. This CDR3 contains 18 residues. J was trimmed by 2 bases and V by 6 bases; bases with no gene match: 14. Germline V CDR1 and CDR2: SGHVS, FQNEAQ. CDR3 protein: CASSLRRAGGSNTGELFF. The CDR3 nucleotides are TGTGCCAGCAGTCTTAGGAGGGCGGGGGGCAGCAACACCGGGGAGCTGTTTTTT.

The genes are TRBV6-1 and TRBJ1-2; 8 bases are shared with TRBD1. Trimming at V came to 0 bases and at J to 4 bases, leaving 4 bases not matched to a gene. Germline V gene data show CDR1 as MNHNS and CDR2 as SASEGT. CDR3 size: 15 residues. In DNA form, the CDR3 reads TGTGCCAGCAGTGAAGCCCCAGGGGGCACCTATGGCTACACCTTC. Protein product: CASSEAPGGTYGYTF.

The chain links TRBV10-1 to TRBJ2-1; 8 bases agree with TRBD2. J lost 6 bases, V lost 2 bases, and 3 bases had no gene match. This CDR3 is 14 amino acids long. CDR1 and CDR2 from the germline V gene are WNHNN and SYGVQD (reference sequence). In DNA form, the CDR3 reads TGCGCCAGCAGTGAGAGCGGGAGAGGCAATGAGCAGTTCTTC. This codes for CASSESGRGNEQFF.

This chain uses TRBV4-3 with TRBJ1-3, with no clear D. V was pared by 1 base and J by 4 bases, with 5 bases between. The CDR3 spans 13 residues. CDR1 and CDR2 from the germline V gene are LGHNA and YSLEER. The CDR3 DNA sequence: TGCGCCAGCAGCCAAGCGGGAGGAAACACCATATATTTT. Translation: CASSQAGGNTIYF.

The rearrangement joins TRBV7-9 to TRBJ2-2, with TRBD1 matching over 11 bases. V lost 3 bases to trimming and J lost 0 bases; unmatched junction nucleotides: 0. The CDR3 sequence is 16 residues long. Germline loops: CDR1 SEHNR, CDR2 FQNEAQ (reference sequence). Written as DNA, the CDR3 is TGTGCCAGCAGCTTGGACAGGGGGCCGAACACCGGGGAGCTGTTTTTT. Protein sequence: CASSLDRGPNTGELFF.

The CDR3 region has the DNA TGTGCCAGCAGCTTATCGGGACAGACAAATGAAAAACTGTTTTTT. It specifies CASSLSGQTNEKLFF. This chain uses TRBV7-2 with TRBJ1-4, with TRBD1 matching 7 bases. The CDR3 has 15 amino acids. V dropped 2 bases and J dropped 5; count of bases not matched to a gene: 5. The V gene's germline CDR1 is SGHTA and CDR2 FQGNSA. Together with reference TRBV7-2 and TRBJ1-4, the CDR3 gives the full variable domain: GAGVSQSPSNKVTEKGKDVELRCDPISGHTALYWYRQSLGQGLEFLIYFQGNSAPDKSGLPSDRFSAERTGGSVSTLTIQRTQQEDSAVYLCASSLSGQTNEKLFFGSGTQLSVL.

The chain's CDR3 is CASSYGTSGSYEQYV. The CDR3 DNA sequence: TGTGCCAGCAGCTATGGGACTAGCGGGTCCTACGAGCAGTACGTC. The J gene is TRBJ2-7, the V gene TRBV5-5, with 12 bases lining up with TRBD2. The germline V gene has CDR1 SGHKS and CDR2 YYEKEE (reference sequence). This CDR3 is 15 amino acids long. Germline trimming cut 3 bases from V and 1 base from J; bases unmatched to any gene: 2.

This rearrangement joins TRBV9 to TRBJ2-2, with 10 bases identical to TRBD2. Germline CDR1 SGDLS, CDR2 YYNGEE. The CDR3 contains 16 residues. J lost 5 bases, V lost 0 bases, and 4 bases had no gene match. The CDR3 loop reads CASSVGSGRITGELFF. For the CDR3, the DNA is TGTGCCAGCAGCGTAGGTAGCGGGAGGATAACCGGGGAGCTGTTTTTT.

The chain combines TRBV27 with TRBJ2-1; 7 nucleotides match TRBD2. V gave up 3 bases and J gave up 9 bases; unmatched junction bases: 8. CDR1 is MNHEY, CDR2 SMNVEV, per germline (reference sequence). CDR3 length equals 14 residues. The CDR3 spells CASSFWRESAEQFF. CDR3 bases: TGTGCCAGCAGTTTTTGGCGGGAGAGCGCTGAGCAGTTCTTC.

The chain is built from TRBV3-1 (or the pseudogene TRBV3-2) and TRBJ2-5; D remains ambiguous. The CDR3 is 14 amino acids. The germline V and J ends were trimmed by 4 bases and 7 bases, with 16 bases remaining between them. CDR1 is LGHDT and CDR2 is YNNKEL in the germline V gene (reference sequence). CDR3 protein: CASSPTIPRGTQYF. The CDR3 nucleotides are TGTGCCAGCAGCCCAACAATCCCACGAGGGACCCAGTACTTC.

This clone was recorded a few times. The V call is TRBV3-1 (or the pseudogene TRBV3-2), the J call TRBJ2-6, with D maybe TRBD2 (6 bases). V lost 3 bases, J lost 2 bases, and 11 bases lay in between. Germline-derived CDR1 and CDR2 are LGHDT and YNNKEL (reference sequence). This CDR3 region has 16 residues. The DNA for the CDR3 is TGTGCCAGCAGCCAGAAACGCGGGACTGGGGCCAACGTCCTGACTTTC. The encoded protein is CASSQKRGTGANVLTF.

V usage is TRBV18 and J usage is TRBJ2-7, with 8 positions matching TRBD1. The CDR3 totals 13 residues. J was trimmed by 3 bases and V by 5 bases; bases with no gene match: 3. Germline V gene lookup returns CDR1 KGHSH and CDR2 LQKENI. DNA for the CDR3: TGTGCCAGCTCAGCCGGACAGGGCTACGAGCAGTACGTC. Its translation is CASSAGQGYEQYV.

CDR3 coding DNA: TGTGCCAGTAGTATGACTAGCGGACTCACAGATACGCAGTATTTT. Protein sequence: CASSMTSGLTDTQYF. This chain joins TRBV19 and TRBJ2-3, with 9 positions matching TRBD2. With 3 bases clipped from V and 2 bases from J, the junction kept 3 bases outside the gene matches. CDR1 is LNHDA, CDR2 SQIVND, per germline (reference sequence). The CDR3 consists of 15 residues. Full variable domain (missing parts from reference TRBV19 and TRBJ2-3): DGGITQSPKYLFRKEGQNVTLSCEQNLNHDAMYWYRQDPGQGLRLIYYSQIVNDFQKGDIAEGYSVSREKKESFPLTVTSAQKNPTAFYLCASSMTSGLTDTQYFGPGTRLTVL.

The gene calls are TRBV9 and TRBJ2-1; TRBD2 matches at 7 bases. The trim removed 3 bases at V and 6 bases at J, leaving 6 bases unmatched. The CDR3 length is 14 residues. CDR1 and CDR2 (germline): SGDLS, YYNGEE. In nucleotides, the CDR3 is TGTGCCAGCAGCGGTGGGAGGGAGGGCAATGAGCAGTTCTTC. Translated, it gives CASSGGREGNEQFF. The complete variable domain, with remaining parts taken from reference TRBV9 and TRBJ2-1, reads DSGVTQTPKHLITATGQRVTLRCSPRSGDLSVYWYQQSLDQGLQFLIQYYNGEERAKGNILERFSAQQFPDLHSELNLSSLELGDSALYFCASSGGREGNEQFFGPGTRLTVL.

The V and J genes are TRBV3-1 (or the pseudogene TRBV3-2) and TRBJ2-5; 10 nucleotides align to TRBD2. In germline, CDR1 is LGHDT, CDR2 YNNKEL (reference sequence). The J segment lost 2 bases and the V segment lost 4 bases, leaving 4 bases of the junction unmatched. CDR3 length equals 15 residues. In DNA, the CDR3 is TGTGCCAGCAGCCTCGGGACTAGCGTTCAAGAGACCCAGTACTTC. Amino acids: CASSLGTSVQETQYF.

The chain joins TRBV7-9 to TRBJ2-3; 9 bases agree with TRBD2. Germline CDR1 and CDR2: SEHNR and FQNEAQ (reference sequence). There are 16 residues in the CDR3. J was trimmed by 2 bases and V by 4 bases; bases with no gene match: 7. The CDR3 is CASSSELAGNTDTQYF. CDR3 DNA: TGTGCCAGCAGCTCTGAGCTAGCGGGAAACACAGATACGCAGTATTTT.

J is TRBJ1-3 and V is TRBV19, with D tentatively TRBD1 (5 bases). The CDR3 runs to 16 residues. CDR1 is LNHDA and CDR2 is SQIVND in the germline V gene (reference sequence). The V end was cut by 3 bases, the J end by 7 bases, with 19 bases between. As DNA, the CDR3 is TGTGCCAGTAGTATTTTAGGGACTGGCGATAGGAACACCATATATTTT. It is translated as CASSILGTGDRNTIYF.

This chain joins TRBV19 and TRBJ1-2; D perhaps matches TRBD1 (6 bases). Germline CDR1 and CDR2: LNHDA and SQIVND (reference sequence). Trimming stripped 3 bases from V and 8 bases from J, with 19 bases between. This CDR3 has 15 amino acids. CDR3 sequence: CASSMRTNTGSGYTF. In nucleotides, the CDR3 is TGTGCCAGTAGTATGCGAACCAATACAGGGTCAGGCTACACCTTC.

This chain connects TRBV12-5 to TRBJ2-7; D is uncertain. V was trimmed by 1 base and J by 3 bases, leaving 7 bases between them. The CDR3 is 13 residues long. Germline values: CDR1 LGHNT, CDR2 FRNRAP. CDR3 in DNA: TGTGCTAGTGGTTTGGGGGCACACTACGAGCAGTACGTC. Translating it yields CASGLGAHYEQYV.

The chain carries TRBV30 and TRBJ2-7, with 13 bases lining up with TRBD2. V lost 0 bases to trimming and J lost 6 bases; unmatched junction nucleotides: 8. The CDR3 spans 16 residues. Germline values: CDR1 GTSNPN, CDR2 SVGIG (reference sequence). The CDR3: CAWSVGSGLAGAEQYV. DNA for the CDR3: TGTGCCTGGAGTGTAGGTTCTGGACTAGCGGGAGCCGAGCAGTACGTC.

CDR3 region: CASSPSPTDTQYF. The CDR3 DNA sequence: TGTGCCAGCAGCCCATCCCCCACAGATACGCAGTATTTT. J is TRBJ2-3 and V is TRBV7-9; D uncertain. Deletions cut 5 bases from V and 2 bases from J, with 8 bases between. CDR1 SEHNR and CDR2 FQNEAQ come from the germline V gene (reference sequence). The CDR3 length is 13 residues.